This TCR beta chain was documented in a study of T-cell reconstitution after alpha-beta-depleted transplantation in children. The TCRbeta library incorporated unique molecular identifiers. TCRdb called the PCR reads again in MiXCR, with one record for every CDR3 protein. The table lists approximately 1,000,000 distinct CDR3 sequences, around 30% of them singletons. This clonotype was detected a few times. This CDR3 has 15 residues. Germline-derived CDR1 and CDR2 are SNHLY and FYNNEI. Germline trimming cut 4 bases from V and 2 bases from J; bases unmatched to any gene: 5. The sample in question was PBMCs, mostly from graft donor cells, obtained 360 days after TCRalphabeta/CD19-depleted stem cell transplant. V usage is TRBV2 and J usage is TRBJ2-5, with 9 bases lining up with TRBD1. The clonotype was recovered from a boy less than two years old who had a stem cell transplant for SCID, so the T cells may come from the graft donor. The CDR3 sequence: CASSGGQGWQETQYF. The CDR3 region has the DNA TGTGCCAGCAGTGGCGGACAGGGGTGGCAAGAGACCCAGTACTTC.